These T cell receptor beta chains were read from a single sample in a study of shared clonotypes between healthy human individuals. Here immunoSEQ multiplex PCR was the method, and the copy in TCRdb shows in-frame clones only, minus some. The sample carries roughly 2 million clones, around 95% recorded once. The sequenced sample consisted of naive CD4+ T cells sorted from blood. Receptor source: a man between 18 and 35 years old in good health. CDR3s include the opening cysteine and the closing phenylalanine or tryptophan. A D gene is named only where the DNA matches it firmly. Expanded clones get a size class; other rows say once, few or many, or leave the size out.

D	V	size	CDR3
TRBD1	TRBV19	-	CASKEQGDSPLHF
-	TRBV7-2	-	CASSLGRDLNTDTQYF
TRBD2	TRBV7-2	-	CASSLIRNYAGGSRETQYF
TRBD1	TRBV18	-	CASSPRTGGEVVNTQYF
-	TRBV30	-	CACARGVTLETQYF
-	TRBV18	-	CASSPGLRPEPQHF
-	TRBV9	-	CASSPRRDTGYNEQFF
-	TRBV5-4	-	CASSIGGTGNQPQHF
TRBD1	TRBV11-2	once	CASSLSIPRGLNTGELFF
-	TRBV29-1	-	CSVVSNSGNTIYF
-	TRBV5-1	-	CASSLEGRANEQYF
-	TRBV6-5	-	CASSYGSPRATQYF
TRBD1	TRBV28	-	CASSPSGRGQETQYF
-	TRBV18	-	CASSPPGPSYEQYF
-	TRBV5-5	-	CASSLLIAKYTQYF
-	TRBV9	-	CASSVISGANVLTF
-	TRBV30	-	CAYQTGKGYSGNTIYF
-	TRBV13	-	CASCTRGNSPLHF
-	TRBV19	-	CASRRVEKMNTEAFF
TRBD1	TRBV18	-	CASSPPGQGETQYF